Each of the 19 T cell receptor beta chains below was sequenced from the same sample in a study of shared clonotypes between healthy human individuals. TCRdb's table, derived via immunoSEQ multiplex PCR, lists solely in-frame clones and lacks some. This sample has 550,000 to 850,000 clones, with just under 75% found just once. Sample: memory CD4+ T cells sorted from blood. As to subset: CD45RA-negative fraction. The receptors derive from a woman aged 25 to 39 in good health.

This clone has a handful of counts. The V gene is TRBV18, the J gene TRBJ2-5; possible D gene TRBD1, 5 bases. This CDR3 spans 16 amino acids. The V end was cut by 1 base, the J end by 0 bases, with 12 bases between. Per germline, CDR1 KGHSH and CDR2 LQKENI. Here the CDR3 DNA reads TGTGCCAGCTCACCACGACAGCCTTTGTACCAAGAGACCCAGTACTTC. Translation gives CASSPRQPLYQETQYF.

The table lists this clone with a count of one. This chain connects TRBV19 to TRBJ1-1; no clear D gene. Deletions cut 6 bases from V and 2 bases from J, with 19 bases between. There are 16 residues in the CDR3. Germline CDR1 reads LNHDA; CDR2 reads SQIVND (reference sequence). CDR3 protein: CASSRTRAAKNTEAFF. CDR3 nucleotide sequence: TGTGCCAGTAGCCGTACCCGCGCAGCTAAAAACACTGAAGCTTTCTTT.

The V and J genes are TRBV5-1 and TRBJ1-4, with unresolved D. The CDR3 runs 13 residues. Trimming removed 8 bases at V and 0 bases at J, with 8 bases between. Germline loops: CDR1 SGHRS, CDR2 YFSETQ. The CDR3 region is CASARATNEKLFF. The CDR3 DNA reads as TGCGCCAGTGCGCGGGCAACTAATGAAAAACTGTTTTTT.

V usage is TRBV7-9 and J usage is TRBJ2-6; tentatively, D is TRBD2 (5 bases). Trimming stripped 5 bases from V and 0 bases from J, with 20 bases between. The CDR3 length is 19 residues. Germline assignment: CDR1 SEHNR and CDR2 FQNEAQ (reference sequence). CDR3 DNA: TGTGCCAGCAGCCAATCCTCCGGGAACCCATCCTCTGGGGCCAACGTCCTGACTTTC. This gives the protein CASSQSSGNPSSGANVLTF.

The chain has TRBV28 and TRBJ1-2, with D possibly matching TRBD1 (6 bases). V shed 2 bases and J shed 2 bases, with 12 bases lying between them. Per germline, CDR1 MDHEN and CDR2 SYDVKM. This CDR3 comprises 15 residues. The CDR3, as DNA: TGTGCCAGCAGTTTAGGGGGGGCAGTGAACTATGGCTACACCTTC. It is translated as CASSLGGAVNYGYTF.

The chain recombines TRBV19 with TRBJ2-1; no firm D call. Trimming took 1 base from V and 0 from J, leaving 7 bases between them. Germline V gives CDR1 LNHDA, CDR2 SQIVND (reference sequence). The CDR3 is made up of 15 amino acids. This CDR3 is CASSIAQFSYNEQFF. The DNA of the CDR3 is TGTGCCAGTAGTATAGCACAGTTCTCCTACAATGAGCAGTTCTTC.

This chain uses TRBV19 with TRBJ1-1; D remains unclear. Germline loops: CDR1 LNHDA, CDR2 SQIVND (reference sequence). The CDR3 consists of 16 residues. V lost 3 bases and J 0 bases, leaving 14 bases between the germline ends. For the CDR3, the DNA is TGTGCCAGTAGTATGTATGGCGGTAGAATGAACACTGAAGCTTTCTTT. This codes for CASSMYGGRMNTEAFF.

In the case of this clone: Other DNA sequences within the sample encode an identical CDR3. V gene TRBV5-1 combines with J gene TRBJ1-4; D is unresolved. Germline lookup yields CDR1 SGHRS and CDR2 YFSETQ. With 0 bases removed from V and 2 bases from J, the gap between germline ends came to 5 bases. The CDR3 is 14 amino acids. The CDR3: CASSLDSTNEKLFF. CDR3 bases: TGCGCCAGCAGCTTGGACTCCACTAATGAAAAACTGTTTTTT.

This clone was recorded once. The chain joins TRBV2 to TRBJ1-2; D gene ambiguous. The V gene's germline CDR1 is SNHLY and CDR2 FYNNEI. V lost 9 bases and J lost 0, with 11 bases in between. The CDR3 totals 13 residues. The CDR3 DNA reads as TGTGCCAGACCCCGACTGACTAACTATGGCTACACCTTC. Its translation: CARPRLTNYGYTF.

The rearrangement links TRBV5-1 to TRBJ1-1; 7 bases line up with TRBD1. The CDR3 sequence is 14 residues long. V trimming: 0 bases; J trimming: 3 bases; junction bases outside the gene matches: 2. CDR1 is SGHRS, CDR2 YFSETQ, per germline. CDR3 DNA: TGCGCCAGCAGCTTGGACGGACAGGACACTGAAGCTTTCTTT. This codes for CASSLDGQDTEAFF. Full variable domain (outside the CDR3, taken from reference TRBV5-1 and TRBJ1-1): KAGVTQTPRYLIKTRGQQVTLSCSPISGHRSVSWYQQTPGQGLQFLFEYFSETQRNKGNFPGRFSGRQFSNSRSEMNVSTLELGDSALYLCASSLDGQDTEAFFGQGTRLTVV.

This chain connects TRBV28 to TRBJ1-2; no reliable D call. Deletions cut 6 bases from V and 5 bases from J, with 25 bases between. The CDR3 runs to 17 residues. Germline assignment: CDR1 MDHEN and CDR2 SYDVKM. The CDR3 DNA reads TGTGCCAGCAGCCTTTCCTCCTCTTACCGTGGACCTTATGGCTACACCTTC. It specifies CASSLSSSYRGPYGYTF.

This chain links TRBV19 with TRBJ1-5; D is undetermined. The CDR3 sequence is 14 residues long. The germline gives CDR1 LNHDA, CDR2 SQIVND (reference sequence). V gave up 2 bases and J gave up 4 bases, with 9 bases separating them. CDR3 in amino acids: CASSIMTGNQPQHF. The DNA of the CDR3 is TGTGCCAGTAGTATAATGACGGGGAATCAGCCCCAGCATTTT.

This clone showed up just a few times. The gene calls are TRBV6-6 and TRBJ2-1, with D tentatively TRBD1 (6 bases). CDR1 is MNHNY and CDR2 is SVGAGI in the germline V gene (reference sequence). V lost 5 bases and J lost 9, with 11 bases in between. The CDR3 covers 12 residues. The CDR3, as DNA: TGTGCCAGCAGTCCCAGAGGGGGTGAGCAGTTCTTC. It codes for CASSPRGGEQFF.

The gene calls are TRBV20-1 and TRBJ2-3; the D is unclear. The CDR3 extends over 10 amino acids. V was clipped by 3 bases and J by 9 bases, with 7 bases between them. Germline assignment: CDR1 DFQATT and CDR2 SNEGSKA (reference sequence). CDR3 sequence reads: CSASARTQYF. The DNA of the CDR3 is TGCAGTGCTAGTGCCAGAACGCAGTATTTT.

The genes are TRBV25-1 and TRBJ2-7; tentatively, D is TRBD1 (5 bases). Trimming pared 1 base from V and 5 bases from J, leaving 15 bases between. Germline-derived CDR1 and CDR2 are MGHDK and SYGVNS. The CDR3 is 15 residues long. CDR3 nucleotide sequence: TGTGCCAGCAGTGAATCTCTGGCAGGGCAGCACGAGCAGTACTTC. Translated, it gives CASSESLAGQHEQYF.

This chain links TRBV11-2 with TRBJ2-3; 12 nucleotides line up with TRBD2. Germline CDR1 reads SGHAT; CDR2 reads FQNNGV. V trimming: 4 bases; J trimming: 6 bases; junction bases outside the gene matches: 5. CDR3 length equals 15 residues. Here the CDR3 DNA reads TGTGCCAGCAGCTCTCTAGCGGGAGGGCCGGATACGCAGTATTTT. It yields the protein CASSSLAGGPDTQYF.

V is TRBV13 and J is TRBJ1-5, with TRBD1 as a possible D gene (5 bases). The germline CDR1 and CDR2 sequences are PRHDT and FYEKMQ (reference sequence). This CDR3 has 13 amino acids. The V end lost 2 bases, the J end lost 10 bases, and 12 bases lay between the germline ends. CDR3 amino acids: CASSLPGLIPQHF. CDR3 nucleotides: TGTGCCAGCAGCTTACCGGGGCTCATACCCCAGCATTTT.

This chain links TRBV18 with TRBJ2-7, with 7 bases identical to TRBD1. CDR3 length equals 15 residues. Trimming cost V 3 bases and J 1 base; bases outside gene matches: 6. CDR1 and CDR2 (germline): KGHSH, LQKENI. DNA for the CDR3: TGTGCCAGCTCACCGATTACAGGGGTGTCCTACGAGCAGTACTTC. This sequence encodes CASSPITGVSYEQYF.

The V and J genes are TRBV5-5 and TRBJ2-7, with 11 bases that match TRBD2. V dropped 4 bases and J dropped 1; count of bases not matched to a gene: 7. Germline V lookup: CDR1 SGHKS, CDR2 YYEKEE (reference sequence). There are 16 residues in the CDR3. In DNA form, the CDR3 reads TGTGCCAGCAGCCTTTCGACTAGCGGGATGTCCTACGAGCAGTACTTC. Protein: CASSLSTSGMSYEQYF. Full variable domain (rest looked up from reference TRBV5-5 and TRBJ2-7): DAGVTQSPTHLIKTRGQQVTLRCSPISGHKSVSWYQQVLGQGPQFIFQYYEKEERGRGNFPDRFSARQFPNYSSELNVNALLLGDSALYLCASSLSTSGMSYEQYFGPGTRLTVT.